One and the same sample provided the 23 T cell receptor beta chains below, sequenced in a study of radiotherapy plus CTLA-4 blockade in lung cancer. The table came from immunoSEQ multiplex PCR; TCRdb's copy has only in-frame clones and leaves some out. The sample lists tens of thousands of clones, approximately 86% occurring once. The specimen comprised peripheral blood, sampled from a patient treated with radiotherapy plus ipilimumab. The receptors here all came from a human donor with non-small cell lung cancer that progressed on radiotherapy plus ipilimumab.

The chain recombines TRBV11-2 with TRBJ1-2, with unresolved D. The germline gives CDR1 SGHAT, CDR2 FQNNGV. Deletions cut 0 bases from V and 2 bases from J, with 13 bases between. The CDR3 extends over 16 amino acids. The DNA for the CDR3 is TGTGCCAGCAGCTTAGATAGGGCCCGACGCAACTATGGCTACACCTTC. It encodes CASSLDRARRNYGYTF.

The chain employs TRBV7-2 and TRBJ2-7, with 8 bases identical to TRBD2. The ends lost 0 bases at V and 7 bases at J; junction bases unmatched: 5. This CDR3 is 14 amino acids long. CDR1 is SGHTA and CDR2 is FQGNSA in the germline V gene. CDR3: CASSLASGAGEQYF. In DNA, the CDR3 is TGTGCCAGCAGCTTAGCTAGCGGGGCTGGGGAGCAGTACTTC.

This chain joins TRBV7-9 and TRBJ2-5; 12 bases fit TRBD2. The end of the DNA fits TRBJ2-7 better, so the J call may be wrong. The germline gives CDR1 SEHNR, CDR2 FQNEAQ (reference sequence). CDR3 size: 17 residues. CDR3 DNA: TGTGCCAGCCAAAGGACTAGCGGGGTTCTCCTGACCTACGAGCAGTACTTC. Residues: CASQRTSGVLLTYEQYF.

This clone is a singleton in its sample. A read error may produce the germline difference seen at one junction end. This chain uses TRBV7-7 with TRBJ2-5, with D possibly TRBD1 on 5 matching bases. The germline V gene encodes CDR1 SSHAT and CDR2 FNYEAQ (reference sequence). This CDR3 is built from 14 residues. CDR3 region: CASSSGAGEGAQYF. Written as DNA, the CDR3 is TGTGCTAGCAGCTCTGGGGCCGGAGAAGGGGCCCAGTACTTC.

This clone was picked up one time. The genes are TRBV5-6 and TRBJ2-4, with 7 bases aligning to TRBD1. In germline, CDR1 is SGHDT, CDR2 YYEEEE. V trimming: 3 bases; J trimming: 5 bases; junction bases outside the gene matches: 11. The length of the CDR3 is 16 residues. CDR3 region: CASSSTTGRGENIQYF. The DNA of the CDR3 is TGTGCCAGCAGCTCGACGACAGGGCGAGGGGAAAACATTCAGTACTTC.

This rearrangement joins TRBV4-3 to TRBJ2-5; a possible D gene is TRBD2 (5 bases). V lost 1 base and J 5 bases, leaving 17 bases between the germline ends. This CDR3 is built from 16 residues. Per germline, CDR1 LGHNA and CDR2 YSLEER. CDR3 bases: TGCGCCAGCAGCCAAGGACGCGCGGGTACGGCGGAGACCCAGTACTTC. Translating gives CASSQGRAGTAETQYF.

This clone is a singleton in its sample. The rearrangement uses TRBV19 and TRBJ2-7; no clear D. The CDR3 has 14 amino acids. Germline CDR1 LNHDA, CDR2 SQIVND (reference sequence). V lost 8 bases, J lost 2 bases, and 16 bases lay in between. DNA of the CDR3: TGTGCCAGTTCGGCCGCCTTCGGCCCCTACGAGCAGTACTTC. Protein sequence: CASSAAFGPYEQYF.

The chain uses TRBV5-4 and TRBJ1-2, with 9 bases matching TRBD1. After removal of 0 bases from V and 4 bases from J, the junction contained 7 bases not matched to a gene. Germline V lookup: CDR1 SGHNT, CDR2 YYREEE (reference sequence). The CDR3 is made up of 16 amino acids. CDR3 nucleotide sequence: TGTGCCAGCAGCTTGGTGGGACAGGGACGAATCTATGGCTACACCTTC. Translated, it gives CASSLVGQGRIYGYTF.

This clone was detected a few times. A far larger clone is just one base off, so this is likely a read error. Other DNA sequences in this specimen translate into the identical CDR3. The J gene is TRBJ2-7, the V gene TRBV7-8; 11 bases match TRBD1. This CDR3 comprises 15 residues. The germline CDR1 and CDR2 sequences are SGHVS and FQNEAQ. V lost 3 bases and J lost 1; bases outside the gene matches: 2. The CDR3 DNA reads TGTGCCAGCAGCTTCGGACAGGGGGCATCCTACGAGCAGTACTTC. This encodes CASSFGQGASYEQYF.

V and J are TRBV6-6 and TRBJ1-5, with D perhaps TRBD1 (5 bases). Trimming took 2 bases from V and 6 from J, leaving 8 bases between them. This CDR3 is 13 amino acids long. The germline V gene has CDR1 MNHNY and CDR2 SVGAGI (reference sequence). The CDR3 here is CASSYGGGQPQHF. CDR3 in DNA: TGTGCCAGCAGTTACGGCGGGGGTCAGCCCCAGCATTTT.

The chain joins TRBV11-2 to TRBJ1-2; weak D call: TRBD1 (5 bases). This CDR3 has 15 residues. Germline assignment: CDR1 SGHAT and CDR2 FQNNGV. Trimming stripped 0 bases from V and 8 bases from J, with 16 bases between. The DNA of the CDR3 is TGTGCCAGCAGCTTAGATCGTCTGGGGGGTAGGGGCTACACCTTC. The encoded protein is CASSLDRLGGRGYTF.

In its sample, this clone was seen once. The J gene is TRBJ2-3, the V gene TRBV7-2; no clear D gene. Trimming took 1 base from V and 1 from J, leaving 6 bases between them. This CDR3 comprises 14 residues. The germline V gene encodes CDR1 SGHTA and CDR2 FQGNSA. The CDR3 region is CASSLGGRTDTQYF. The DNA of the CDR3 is TGTGCCAGCAGCTTAGGAGGTCGCACAGATACGCAGTATTTT.

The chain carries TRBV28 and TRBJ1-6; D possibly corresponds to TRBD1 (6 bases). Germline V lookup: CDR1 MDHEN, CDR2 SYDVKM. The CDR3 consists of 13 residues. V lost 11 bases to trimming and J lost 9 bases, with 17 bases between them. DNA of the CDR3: TGTGCCCTCAAAGCAGGGGCGAGTTCACCCCTCCACTTT. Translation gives CALKAGASSPLHF.

The CDR3 nucleotides are TGTGCCAGCAGACCGGGACAGGGTGCTTCACCCCTCCACTTT. Its translation: CASRPGQGASPLHF. The rearrangement joins TRBV7-6 to TRBJ1-6; 9 nucleotides align to TRBD1. The V segment lost 6 bases and the J segment 9 bases; nucleotides outside the gene matches: 6. CDR3 length: 14 amino acids. Germline loops: CDR1 SGHVS, CDR2 FNYEAQ.

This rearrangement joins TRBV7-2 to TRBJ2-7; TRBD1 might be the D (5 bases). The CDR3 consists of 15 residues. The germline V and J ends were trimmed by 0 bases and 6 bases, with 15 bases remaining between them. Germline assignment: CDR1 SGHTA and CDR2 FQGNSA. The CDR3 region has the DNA TGTGCCAGCAGCTTAGCGCCCGCAGGGAACGGCGAGCAGTACTTC. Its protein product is CASSLAPAGNGEQYF.

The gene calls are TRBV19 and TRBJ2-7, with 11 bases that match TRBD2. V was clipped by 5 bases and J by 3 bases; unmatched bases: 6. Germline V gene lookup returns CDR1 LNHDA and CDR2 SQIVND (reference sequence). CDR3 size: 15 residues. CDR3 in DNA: TGTGCCAGTAGTCTCTCGGGACTAGCGGTCTACGAGCAGTACTTC. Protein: CASSLSGLAVYEQYF.

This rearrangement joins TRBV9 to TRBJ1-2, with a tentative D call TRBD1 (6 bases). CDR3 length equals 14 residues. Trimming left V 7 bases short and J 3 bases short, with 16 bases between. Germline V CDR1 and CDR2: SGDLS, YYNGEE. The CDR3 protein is CASQSYSGDYGYTF. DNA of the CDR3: TGTGCCAGCCAAAGTTACTCAGGGGACTATGGCTACACCTTC.

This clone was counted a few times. CDR3 amino acids: CAISESRGYTF. Here the CDR3 DNA reads TGTGCCATCAGTGAGTCACGTGGCTACACCTTC. The chain links TRBV10-3 to TRBJ1-2; D remains ambiguous. Trimming shortened V by 0 bases and J by 7 bases, and 3 bases separated the two germline ends. This CDR3 contains 11 residues. Germline CDR1 is ENHRY and CDR2 is SYGVKD.

CDR3 coding DNA: TGTGCCAGCAGCGCTACGGGACTCTCTGGAAACACCATATATTTT. Its protein is CASSATGLSGNTIYF. This chain links TRBV9 with TRBJ1-3; TRBD1 might be the D (5 bases). Germline values: CDR1 SGDLS, CDR2 YYNGEE. This CDR3 has 15 residues. V lost 3 bases, J lost 0 bases, and 10 bases lay in between.

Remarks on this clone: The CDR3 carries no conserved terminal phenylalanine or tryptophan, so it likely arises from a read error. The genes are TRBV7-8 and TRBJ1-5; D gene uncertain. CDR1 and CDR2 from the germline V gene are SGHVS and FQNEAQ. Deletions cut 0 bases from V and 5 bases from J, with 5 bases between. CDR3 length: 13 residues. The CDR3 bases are TGTGCCAGCAGCTTAGCCGGAGATCAGCCCCAGCATTCT. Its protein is CASSLAGDQPQHS.

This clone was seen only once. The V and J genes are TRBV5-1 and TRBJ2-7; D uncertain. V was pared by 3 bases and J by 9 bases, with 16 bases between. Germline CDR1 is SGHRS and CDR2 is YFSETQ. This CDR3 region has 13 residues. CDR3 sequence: CASSSIGVLVQYF. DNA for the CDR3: TGCGCCAGCAGCTCAATTGGTGTCTTGGTGCAGTACTTC.

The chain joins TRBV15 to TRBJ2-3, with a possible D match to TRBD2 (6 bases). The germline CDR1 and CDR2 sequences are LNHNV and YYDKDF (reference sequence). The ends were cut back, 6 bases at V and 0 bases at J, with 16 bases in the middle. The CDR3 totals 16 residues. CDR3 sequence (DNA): TGTGCCACCAGGGAGCCCAGGCGGGGTAGCACAGATACGCAGTATTTT. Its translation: CATREPRRGSTDTQYF. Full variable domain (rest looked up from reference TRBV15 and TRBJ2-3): DAMVIQNPRYQVTQFGKPVTLSCSQTLNHNVMYWYQQKSSQAPKLLFHYYDKDFNNEADTPDNFQSRRPNTSFCFLDIRSPGLGDTAMYLCATREPRRGSTDTQYFGPGTRLTVL.

The CDR3 region is CASSRQSDTQYF. DNA for the CDR3: TGCGCCAGCAGCCGACAGTCAGATACGCAGTATTTT. The chain joins TRBV5-1 to TRBJ2-3, with D perhaps TRBD1 (5 bases). The CDR3 is made up of 12 amino acids. Per germline, CDR1 SGHRS and CDR2 YFSETQ. V was pared by 4 bases and J by 4 bases, with 7 bases between.